The TCR beta chain under discussion was sequenced for a study of control samples from healthy donors and cancer patients. The CDR3 is made up of 16 amino acids. Assay used: immunoSEQ multiplex PCR; TCRdb lists only in-frame clones, some missing. Here the sample spans about 50,000 clones, 85% to 95% being singletons. Sequencing used PBMCs. This receptor was identified in a man aged 25-40 years with colorectal cancer. This chain links TRBV12-1 with TRBJ2-3. TRBV12-1 has pseudogene status. The CDR3 DNA is TGTGCCAGCAGCTCGGATTTGGTTCCTAGCACAGATACGCAGTATTTT. Encoded protein: CASSSDLVPSTDTQYF.